This T cell receptor beta chain was recorded in a study of identical twins. Each CDR3 protein gets one entry after TCRdb re-called the 5' RACE reads with MiXCR. The table lists 1,800,000 or so distinct CDR3 sequences, about 31% of them singletons, with approximately 0.25% in the top ten. The V end was cut by 2 bases, the J end by 2 bases, with 15 bases between. The CDR3 loop spans 16 amino acids. In germline, CDR1 is MNHNY, CDR2 SVGAGI (reference sequence). Material for sequencing was cord blood. The source is a newborn girl in good health. The rearrangement links TRBV6-6 to TRBJ1-2, with unresolved D. Here the CDR3 DNA reads TGTGCCAGCAGTTACACGGGCCTCACTTTAAACTATGGCTACACCTTC. Its translation: CASSYTGLTLNYGYTF.